These 3 T cell receptor beta chains share one sample of origin, sequenced in a study of blood T cell repertoires in COVID-19. Only in-frame clones appear in the TCRdb table, and some are missing; sequencing was by immunoSEQ multiplex PCR. Here the sample spans about 160,000 clones, about 80% being singletons. Sequenced: peripheral blood. These receptors were taken from a man between 70 and 80 years old who had recovered from COVID-19.

The chain carries TRBV4-3 and TRBJ2-7; 10 bases map to TRBD2. The CDR3 runs to 15 residues. The germline V gene encodes CDR1 LGHNA and CDR2 YSLEER. V was clipped by 0 bases and J by 4 bases; unmatched bases: 3. Here the CDR3 reads CASSQEPSGGYEQYF. The DNA for the CDR3 is TGCGCCAGCAGCCAAGAGCCTAGCGGGGGTTACGAGCAGTACTTC.

The chain couples TRBV7-6 to TRBJ1-4; TRBD1 agrees at 9 bases. V shed 3 bases and J 8 bases; nucleotides not matched to a gene: 13. The CDR3 is 17 residues long. The germline gives CDR1 SGHVS, CDR2 FNYEAQ. Here the CDR3 DNA reads TGTGCCAGCAGCTTTGGTGGGACAGGGCTTGTAGGGGAAAAACTGTTTTTT. This sequence encodes CASSFGGTGLVGEKLFF.

J is TRBJ2-7 and V is TRBV28; D gene ambiguous. CDR3 length: 12 residues. V lost 5 bases to trimming and J lost 7 bases, with 12 bases between them. Germline CDR1 MDHEN, CDR2 SYDVKM. The CDR3 coding sequence is TGTGCCAGCAGTCCCGCCCCGGGTGAGCAGTACTTC. Protein sequence: CASSPAPGEQYF. The whole variable domain, filled in from reference TRBV28 and TRBJ2-7, reads DVKVTQSSRYLVKRTGEKVFLECVQDMDHENMFWYRQDPGLGLRLIYFSYDVKMKEKGDIPEGYSVSREKKERFSLILESASTNQTSMYLCASSPAPGEQYFGPGTRLTVT.